This paragraph covers one TCR beta chain sequence. It lacks a known antigen. No much larger clonotype is one base removed from it; base qualities were not supplied. This sample is part of a study of blood T cell repertoires in COVID-19 (dated by TCRdb to about 2020). Notes on the research overall: Collaborator samples came from the United States, Italy and Spain and covered acute and convalescent phases of COVID-19. The material from the prospective study consisted of cDNA or gDNA derived from T cells, B-cell-depleted T cells, or PBMCs. Deeply sampled blood TCRbeta repertoires from subjects exposed to, actively infected with, or recovered from COVID-19 were included in the dataset. A freely available public database, intended as a resource for researchers studying the immune response to SARS-CoV-2, is where the repertoires were released. Samples came from the ongoing ImmuneRACE study (first 160 participants) plus 1,254 subjects from 6 global collaborators. The sample metadata nearly always contained a de-identified subject ID, COVID-19 status, age in years and sex. Where available, HLA class I and class II types were obtained from metadata supplied by the sample provider rather than from assay-based typing.

Collaborating institutions collected whole blood in K2EDTA tubes following their own protocols. For TCRbeta analysis, collaborators shipped samples as frozen whole blood, isolated PBMCs, or DNA extracted from either of those sample types. Findings and caveats that apply to the study as a whole: The amount of clinical and demographic metadata varied by source and participant and was provided uncurated.

TCRbeta CDR3 regions were amplified from genomic DNA by means of the immunoSEQ Assay, a bias-controlled multiplex PCR. The study's own analysis went as follows. The number of nucleated cells in each sample was estimated by amplification of reference gene primers within the assay. To quantify the absolute abundance of each unique TCRbeta CDR3 rearrangement, sequence reads were collapsed and filtered. For each sample, productive Simpson clonality was calculated by taking the square root of Simpson's diversity index across productive rearrangements. In its TCRdb copy, this immuneACCESS table keeps in-frame sequences only and misses some clones. Where compared with another copy, unresolved V genes explain less than half of these, and the others have no known cause. V and J calls and clone size are copied from that table; D and trimming were computed from the DNA. In all, the sample holds 180,000 or so clones, and roughly nine tenths of those were seen once. The top ten hold about 7% of the sample.

Sequencing used peripheral blood. The receptor was derived from a woman aged 80 or older in a cohort sampled during active or convalescent COVID-19.

The DNA sequence follows: TGTGCCAGCAGTTCAGGAGGACGATATAATGAAAAACTGTTTTTT. This sequence encodes CASSSGGRYNEKLFF. The V and J segments used are TRBV7-9 and TRBJ1-4, with the identity of the D gene unclear. From a lookup of the germline V gene (reference sequence), CDR1 and CDR2 are SEHNR and FQNEAQ. The CDR3 runs 15 residues from the cysteine to the phenylalanine. The only DNA kept is the CDR3, 45 bases in frame from the first base. V is reduced by 6 bases and J by 4 bases, leaving a spacing of 15 bases between them. The full variable domain, with segments outside the CDR3 supplied by the reference TRBV7-9 and TRBJ1-4 proteins, appears as DTGVSQNPRHKITKRGQNVTFRCDPISEHNRLYWYRQTLGQGPEFLTYFQNEAQLEKSRLLSDRFSAERPKGSFSTLEIQRTEQGDSAMYLCASSSGGRYNEKLFFGSGTQLSVL.